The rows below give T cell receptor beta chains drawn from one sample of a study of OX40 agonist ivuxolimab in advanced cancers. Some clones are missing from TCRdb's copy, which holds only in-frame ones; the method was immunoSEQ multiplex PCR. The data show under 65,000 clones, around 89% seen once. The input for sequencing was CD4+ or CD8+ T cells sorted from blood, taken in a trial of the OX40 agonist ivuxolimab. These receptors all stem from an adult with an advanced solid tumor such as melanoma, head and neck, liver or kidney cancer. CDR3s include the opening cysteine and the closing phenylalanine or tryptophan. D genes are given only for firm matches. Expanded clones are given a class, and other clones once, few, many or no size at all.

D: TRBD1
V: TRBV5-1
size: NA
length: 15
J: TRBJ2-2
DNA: TGCGCCAGCAGCGGTCCCGGGACAGGGTCCGGGGAGCTGTTTTTT
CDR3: CASSGPGTGSGELFF

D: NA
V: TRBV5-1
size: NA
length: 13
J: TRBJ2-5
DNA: TGCGCCAGCAGCTTGGCCATGGGGGAGACCCAGTACTTC
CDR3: CASSLAMGETQYF

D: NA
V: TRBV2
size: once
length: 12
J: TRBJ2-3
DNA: TGTGCCAGCGAGGCTACCACAGATACGCAGTATTTT
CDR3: CASEATTDTQYF

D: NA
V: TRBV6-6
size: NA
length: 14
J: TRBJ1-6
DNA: TGTGCCAGCAACCAGAGAGGGAATAATTCACCCCTCCACTTT
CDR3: CASNQRGNNSPLHF

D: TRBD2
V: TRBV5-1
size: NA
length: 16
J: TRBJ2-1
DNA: TGCGCCAGCAGCTCGACTAGCGGAGTCCAATACAATGAGCAGTTCTTC
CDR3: CASSSTSGVQYNEQFF

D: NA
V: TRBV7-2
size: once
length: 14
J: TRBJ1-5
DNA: TGTGCCAGCAGCTTCAGAGCAACTAATCAGCCCCAGCATTTT
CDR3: CASSFRATNQPQHF

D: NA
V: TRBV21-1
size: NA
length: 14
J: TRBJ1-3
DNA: TGTGCCAGCAGCACCACTGGGGCGGGAAACACCATATATTTT
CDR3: CASSTTGAGNTIYF

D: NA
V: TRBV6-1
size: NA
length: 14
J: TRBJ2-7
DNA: TGTGCCAGCAGTGAAGCAGGGGTCCAGAACGAGCAGTACTTC
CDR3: CASSEAGVQNEQYF

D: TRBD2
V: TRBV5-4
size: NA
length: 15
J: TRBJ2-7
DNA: TGTGCCAGCAGCTTGTCCGGGACTAGCGCGTACGAGCAGTACTTC
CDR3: CASSLSGTSAYEQYF

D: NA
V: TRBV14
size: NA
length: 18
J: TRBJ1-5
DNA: TGTGCCAGCAGCCTCCCCTACGGGGGGCGGGATAGCAATCAGCCCCAGCATTTT
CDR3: CASSLPYGGRDSNQPQHF

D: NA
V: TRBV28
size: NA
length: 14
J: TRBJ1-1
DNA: TGTGCCAGCAGCCACAGGGCGATGGACACTGAAGCTTTCTTT
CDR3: CASSHRAMDTEAFF

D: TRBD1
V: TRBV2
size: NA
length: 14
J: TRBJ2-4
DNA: TGTGCCAGCAAGCCGGGACAGCCCAAAAACATTCAGTACTTC
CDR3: CASKPGQPKNIQYF

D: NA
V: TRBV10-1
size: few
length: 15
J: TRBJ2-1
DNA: TGCGCCAGCAGTGAGGGGGGAGGTCCCTACAATGAGCAGTTCTTC
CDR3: CASSEGGGPYNEQFF

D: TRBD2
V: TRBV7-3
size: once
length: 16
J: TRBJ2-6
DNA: TGTGCCAGCAGCTTTAGCGGGAGCTCTGGGGCCAACGTCCTGACTTTC
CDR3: CASSFSGSSGANVLTF

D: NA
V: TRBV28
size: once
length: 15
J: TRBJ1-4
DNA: TGTGCCAGCAGTTTAAATTGGGGATCAGCGGTAAAACTGTTTTTT
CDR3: CASSLNWGSAVKLFF

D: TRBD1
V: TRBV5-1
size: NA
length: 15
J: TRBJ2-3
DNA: TGCGCCAGCAGCTTGGAGGGACAGGGGACAGATACGCAGTATTTT
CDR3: CASSLEGQGTDTQYF

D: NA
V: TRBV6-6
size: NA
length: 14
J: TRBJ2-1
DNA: TGTGCCAGCAGTCAAGACGGACAGTCCAATGAGCAGTTCTTC
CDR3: CASSQDGQSNEQFF

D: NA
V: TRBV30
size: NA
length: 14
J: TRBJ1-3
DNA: TGTGCCTGGAACGGGGTTCGGGCTGGAAACACCATATATTTT
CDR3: CAWNGVRAGNTIYF

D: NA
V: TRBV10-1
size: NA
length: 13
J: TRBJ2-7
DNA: TGCGCCAGCAGTGACCCTCAGGGTTACGAGCAGTACTTC
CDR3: CASSDPQGYEQYF

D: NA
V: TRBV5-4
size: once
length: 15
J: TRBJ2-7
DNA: TGTGCCAGCAGCTTGGGGGGGGTAAAGGGCTACGAGCAGTACTTC
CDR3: CASSLGGVKGYEQYF

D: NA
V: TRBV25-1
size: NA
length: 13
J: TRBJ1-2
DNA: TGTGCCAGCAGTGAATTGGATGGGGGTGGCTACACCTTC
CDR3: CASSELDGGGYTF

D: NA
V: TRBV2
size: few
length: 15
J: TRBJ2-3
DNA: TGTGCCAGCAGTGAAGCGCCAAGGACGTCAGATACGCAGTATTTT
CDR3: CASSEAPRTSDTQYF

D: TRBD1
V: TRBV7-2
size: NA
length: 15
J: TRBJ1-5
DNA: TGTGCCAGCAGCGGACGGACAGGGGACAATCAGCCCCAGCATTTT
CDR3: CASSGRTGDNQPQHF

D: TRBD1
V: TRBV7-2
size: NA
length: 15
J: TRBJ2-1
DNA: TGTGCCAGCAGACCCACGGCAGGGGGCTACAATGAGCAGTTCTTC
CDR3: CASRPTAGGYNEQFF

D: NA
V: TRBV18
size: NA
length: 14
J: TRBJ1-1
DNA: TGTGCCAGCTCACCGCGCAGCTTGAACACTGAAGCTTTCTTT
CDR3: CASSPRSLNTEAFF

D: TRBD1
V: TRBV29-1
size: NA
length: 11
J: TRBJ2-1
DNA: TGCAGCGTTGCCGCAGGACAGGGTGGTGTCTTC
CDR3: CSVAAGQGGVF

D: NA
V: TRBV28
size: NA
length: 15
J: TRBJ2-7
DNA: TGTGCCAGCAGTTTAATGACACCACCCTCCTACGAGCAGTACTTC
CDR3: CASSLMTPPSYEQYF

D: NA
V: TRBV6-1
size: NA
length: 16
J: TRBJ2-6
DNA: TGTGCCAGCAGTGATCGGCCAGTCTCTGGGGCCAACGTCCTGACTTTC
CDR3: CASSDRPVSGANVLTF

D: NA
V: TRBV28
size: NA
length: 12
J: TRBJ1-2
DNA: TGTGCCTTCGGGACCTCCCCGGGGGGCTACACCTTC
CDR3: CAFGTSPGGYTF

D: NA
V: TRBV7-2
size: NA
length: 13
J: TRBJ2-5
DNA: TGTGCCAGCAGCCCGGCGAAGGGAGAGACCCAGTACTTC
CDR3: CASSPAKGETQYF

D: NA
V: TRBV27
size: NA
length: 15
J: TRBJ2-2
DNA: TGTGCCAGCAGTCCTTTGACAGGTCGCACCGGGGAGCTGTTTTTT
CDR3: CASSPLTGRTGELFF

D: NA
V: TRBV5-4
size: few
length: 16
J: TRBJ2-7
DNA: TGTGCCAGCAGCCTACCTGGAGGGGGGGCTTTACGCGAGCAGTACTTC
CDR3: CASSLPGGGALREQYF

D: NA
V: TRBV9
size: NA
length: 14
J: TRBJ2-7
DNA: TGTGCCAGCAGCCCCACCAACAAAGACTACGAGCAGTACTTC
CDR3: CASSPTNKDYEQYF

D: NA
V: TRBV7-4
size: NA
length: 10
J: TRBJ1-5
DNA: TGTGCCAGGGGAAATCAGCCCCAGCATTTT
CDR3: CARGNQPQHF

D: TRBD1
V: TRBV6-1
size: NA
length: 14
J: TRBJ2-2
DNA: TGTGCCAGCAGTGCTAACAGGGGACCCGGGGAGCTGTTTTTT
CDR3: CASSANRGPGELFF

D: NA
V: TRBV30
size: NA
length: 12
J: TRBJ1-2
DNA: TGTGCCTGGGCCGGACACCCCTATGGCTACACCTTC
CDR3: CAWAGHPYGYTF

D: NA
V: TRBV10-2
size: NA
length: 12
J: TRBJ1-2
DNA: TGCGCCAGCAGGTGGGGGGAGTATGGCTACACCTTC
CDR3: CASRWGEYGYTF

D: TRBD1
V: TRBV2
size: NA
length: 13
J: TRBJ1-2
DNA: TGTGCCAGCCGGACAGGAGTCGGCTATGGCTACACCTTC
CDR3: CASRTGVGYGYTF

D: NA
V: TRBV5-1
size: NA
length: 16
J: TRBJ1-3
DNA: TGCGCCAGCAGCTTGGGGGTACGGGGGCTCGGAAACACCATATATTTT
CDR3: CASSLGVRGLGNTIYF

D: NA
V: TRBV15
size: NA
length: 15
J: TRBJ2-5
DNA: TGTGCCACCAGCAGAGACAGGCCCGGGTTGGAGACCCAGTACTTC
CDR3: CATSRDRPGLETQYF